One sample yielded the 4 T cell receptor beta chains listed below, sequenced in a study of blood T cell repertoires in COVID-19. Produced via immunoSEQ multiplex PCR; TCRdb's table is partial and in-frame only. This sample has 50,000 to 65,000 clones, with more than 80% found just once. The sample comprised peripheral blood. The receptors were sampled from an older woman with acute or convalescent COVID-19.

This chain joins TRBV27 and TRBJ2-3, with 8 bases that match TRBD1. From germline, CDR1 is MNHEY and CDR2 SMNVEV (reference sequence). The junction had 6 bases not matched to a gene; V was cut back by 2 bases and J by 5 bases. The CDR3 loop spans 15 amino acids. The CDR3 protein is CASSLRQGAGDTQYF. DNA for the CDR3: TGTGCCAGCAGTTTACGGCAGGGGGCTGGAGATACGCAGTATTTT.

This chain uses TRBV5-1 with TRBJ2-3, with D maybe TRBD1 (6 bases). The CDR3 has 16 residues. Germline-derived CDR1 and CDR2 are SGHRS and YFSETQ. Trimming shortened V by 4 bases and J by 2 bases, and 17 bases separated the two germline ends. CDR3 in amino acids: CASSKQGIGPTDTQYF. In DNA form, the CDR3 reads TGCGCCAGCAGCAAACAGGGAATTGGGCCCACAGATACGCAGTATTTT.

The CDR3, as DNA: TGTGCCAGCAGCTACGGGATTGCTATACCCAATGAGCAGTTCTTC. As protein: CASSYGIAIPNEQFF. The chain couples TRBV7-2 to TRBJ2-1, with D possibly TRBD2 on 5 matching bases. This CDR3 is built from 15 residues. V dropped 4 bases and J dropped 6 bases, with 16 bases sitting between them. Germline-derived CDR1 and CDR2 are SGHTA and FQGNSA.

The chain is built from TRBV4-1 and TRBJ1-1; D call uncertain. The germline V and J ends were trimmed by 4 bases and 5 bases, with 14 bases remaining between them. Germline CDR1 is MGHRA and CDR2 is YSYEKL. There are 14 residues in the CDR3. This CDR3 is CASSLSHLQTEAFF. CDR3 in DNA: TGCGCCAGCAGCCTGAGCCACCTACAGACTGAAGCTTTCTTT.